A single sample gave rise to the 18 T cell receptor beta chains below, sequenced in a study of blood T cell repertoires in COVID-19 (dated by TCRdb to about 2020). Receptor amplification or capture employed the immunoSEQ multiplex PCR assay. TCRdb provides this immuneACCESS table in a form limited to in-frame rearrangements. Some clones are lacking; in checked studies, under half of them reflect an unresolved V gene, and why the rest are absent is not known. The sample includes about 140,000 clones, with around 86% observed a single time. The biggest ten clones account for around 4% of the sample. Sequenced input: peripheral blood. These receptors were taken from an elderly woman with acute or convalescent COVID-19.

The chain recombines TRBV28 with TRBJ1-1, with 10 bases that match TRBD1. The V and J ends lost 4 bases and 4 bases, in that order; junction bases with no gene match: 6. The CDR3 contains 15 residues. Looked up from germline, CDR1 is MDHEN and CDR2 is SYDVKM. The CDR3 DNA follows: TGTGCCAGCAGTTCAAGACAGGGGGCGAGCACTGAAGCTTTCTTT. Protein sequence: CASSSRQGASTEAFF. The entire variable domain, with the rest obtained from reference TRBV28 and TRBJ1-1, is as follows: DVKVTQSSRYLVKRTGEKVFLECVQDMDHENMFWYRQDPGLGLRLIYFSYDVKMKEKGDIPEGYSVSREKKERFSLILESASTNQTSMYLCASSSRQGASTEAFFGQGTRLTVV.

The chain joins TRBV27 to TRBJ1-5; unclear D gene. This CDR3 is 13 amino acids long. Germline V lookup: CDR1 MNHEY, CDR2 SMNVEV (reference sequence). V dropped 3 bases and J dropped 3 bases, with 6 bases sitting between them. The CDR3 protein is CASSFQYNQPQHF. CDR3 DNA: TGTGCCAGCAGTTTTCAGTACAATCAGCCCCAGCATTTT.

The chain recombines TRBV18 with TRBJ2-1, with 13 nucleotides matching TRBD2. Germline V gene sequence: CDR1 KGHSH, CDR2 LQKENI. After removal of 5 bases from V and 3 bases from J, the junction contained 7 bases not matched to a gene. The CDR3 contains 17 residues. This CDR3 is CASSWTSGSGGYNEQFF. The DNA for the CDR3 is TGTGCCAGCTCATGGACTAGCGGGAGTGGTGGCTACAATGAGCAGTTCTTC.

The chain couples TRBV10-1 to TRBJ2-7, with 8 nucleotides matching TRBD2. Per germline, CDR1 WNHNN and CDR2 SYGVQD (reference sequence). The length of the CDR3 is 13 residues. The V and J ends lost 2 bases and 5 bases, in that order; junction bases with no gene match: 2. CDR3 protein: CASSEVSGDEQYF. Written as DNA, the CDR3 is TGCGCCAGCAGTGAGGTTAGCGGGGACGAGCAGTACTTC.

This chain joins TRBV28 and TRBJ1-4; 8 bases line up with TRBD1. Germline lookup yields CDR1 MDHEN and CDR2 SYDVKM. The J segment lost 4 bases and the V segment lost 7 bases, leaving 11 bases of the junction unmatched. There are 16 residues in the CDR3. The CDR3 reads CASIEQGGRFNEKLFF. As DNA, the CDR3 is TGTGCCAGCATCGAACAGGGGGGGAGGTTTAATGAAAAACTGTTTTTT.

The chain uses TRBV12-3 or TRBV12-4 and TRBJ1-1; no reliable D call. This CDR3 comprises 13 residues. V was clipped by 4 bases and J by 1 base, with 7 bases between them. CDR3 bases: TGTGCCAGCAGTTCGCAGGCGAACACTGAAGCTTTCTTT. Its translation: CASSSQANTEAFF.

The chain combines TRBV2 with TRBJ2-7; 12 bases match TRBD2. The CDR3 contains 19 residues. CDR1 and CDR2 (germline): SNHLY, FYNNEI. The V gene end was trimmed by 2 bases and the J gene end by 2 bases; junction bases not matched to a gene: 13. For the CDR3, the DNA is TGTGCCAGCAGTGAACTCCCCGGACTAGCGGGATCAGGGACCTACGAGCAGTACTTC. Translating gives CASSELPGLAGSGTYEQYF.

This rearrangement joins TRBV19 to TRBJ2-3; 7 bases map to TRBD2. Germline V gives CDR1 LNHDA, CDR2 SQIVND (reference sequence). The CDR3 sequence is 17 residues long. Trimming cost V 0 bases and J 2 bases; bases outside gene matches: 8. In DNA, the CDR3 is TGTGCCAGTAGTATAGATCGGGAGGTCGTAGACACAGATACGCAGTATTTT. It codes for CASSIDREVVDTDTQYF.

This clone showed up just once. The chain has TRBV24-1 and TRBJ2-1; 8 nucleotides line up with TRBD2. CDR3 length equals 15 residues. Germline CDR1 KGHDR, CDR2 SFDVKD. The J segment lost 7 bases and the V segment lost 2 bases, leaving 6 bases of the junction unmatched. CDR3 residues: CATSDSRAGENEQFF. CDR3 DNA: TGTGCCACCAGTGATTCCCGAGCGGGGGAGAATGAGCAGTTCTTC.

The sample holds a few counts of this clone. The chain employs TRBV28 and TRBJ1-6; 7 nucleotides line up with TRBD1. Germline V CDR1 and CDR2: MDHEN, SYDVKM. Trimming removed 10 bases from V and 10 bases from J; junction bases left unmatched: 7. This CDR3 contains 12 residues. The CDR3 loop reads CATDRALSPLHF. CDR3 DNA sequence: TGTGCCACCGACAGGGCGTTGTCACCCCTCCACTTT.

The CDR3 nucleotides read TGCGCCAGCAGCTCAATACTACTAGCGGGAGTGTTAGAGACCCAGTACTTC. Amino acid sequence: CASSSILLAGVLETQYF. The genes are TRBV5-1 and TRBJ2-5; 11 positions agree with TRBD2. CDR1 and CDR2 from the germline V gene are SGHRS and YFSETQ. The junction had 11 bases not matched to a gene; V was cut back by 3 bases and J by 4 bases. The CDR3 has 17 residues.

This chain uses TRBV27 with TRBJ2-3; tentative D call: TRBD2 (6 bases). The germline V gene encodes CDR1 MNHEY and CDR2 SMNVEV (reference sequence). This CDR3 is 15 amino acids long. Trimming stripped 3 bases from V and 0 bases from J, with 10 bases between. For the CDR3, the DNA is TGTGCCAGCAGTTTGCAGCGGGCTAGCACAGATACGCAGTATTTT. Translated: CASSLQRASTDTQYF.

The V gene is TRBV7-9, the J gene TRBJ1-1; D unclear. The V and J ends lost 1 base and 4 bases respectively, with 13 bases between them. Germline V gene data show CDR1 as SEHNR and CDR2 as FQNEAQ (reference sequence). This CDR3 comprises 15 residues. This chain's CDR3 is CASSLGASPPTEAFF. The DNA for the CDR3 is TGTGCCAGCAGCTTAGGGGCGAGCCCCCCCACTGAAGCTTTCTTT. The whole variable domain, filled in from reference TRBV7-9 and TRBJ1-1, reads DTGVSQNPRHKITKRGQNVTFRCDPISEHNRLYWYRQTLGQGPEFLTYFQNEAQLEKSRLLSDRFSAERPKGSFSTLEIQRTEQGDSAMYLCASSLGASPPTEAFFGQGTRLTVV.

The chain links TRBV5-6 to TRBJ1-6; D might be TRBD1 (6 bases). V was clipped by 0 bases and J by 6 bases, with 16 bases between them. The CDR3 consists of 17 residues. CDR1 is SGHDT and CDR2 is YYEEEE in the germline V gene. CDR3 in DNA: TGTGCCAGCAGCTTGGAGCGGGGGGCGGGGAGTAATTCACCCCTCCACTTT. Translation gives CASSLERGAGSNSPLHF.

This chain links TRBV27 with TRBJ2-7, with unresolved D. Germline V lookup: CDR1 MNHEY, CDR2 SMNVEV (reference sequence). The CDR3 runs to 12 residues. V was pared by 4 bases and J by 5 bases, with 9 bases between. The CDR3 nucleotides read TGTGCCAGCAGTTCCGTCACTGACGAGCAGTACTTC. Protein: CASSSVTDEQYF.

The chain couples TRBV6-6 to TRBJ2-7; 10 nucleotides agree with TRBD1. Losses at the gene ends were 2 bases for V and 6 bases for J; bases not matched to a gene: 4. Germline V lookup: CDR1 MNHNY, CDR2 SVGAGI (reference sequence). The CDR3 covers 14 residues. The CDR3 protein is CASSYPGTGVEQYF. In nucleotides, the CDR3 is TGTGCCAGCAGTTACCCCGGGACAGGGGTCGAGCAGTACTTC.

The chain has TRBV7-9 and TRBJ1-1, with D unresolved. There are 14 residues in the CDR3. Germline CDR1 reads SEHNR; CDR2 reads FQNEAQ (reference sequence). V dropped 7 bases and J dropped 6 bases, with 18 bases sitting between them. This chain's CDR3 is CASILAPVLSEAFF. CDR3 DNA: TGTGCCAGCATTCTTGCACCAGTCCTCTCTGAAGCTTTCTTT.

The J gene is TRBJ1-2, the V gene TRBV19; D is uncertain. V lost 4 bases, J lost 2 bases, and 17 bases lay in between. CDR3 size: 16 residues. CDR1 is LNHDA and CDR2 is SQIVND in the germline V gene (reference sequence). CDR3 sequence: CASSTSLGGRNYGYTF. DNA of the CDR3: TGTGCCAGTAGTACTTCTTTGGGAGGGAGAAACTATGGCTACACCTTC.